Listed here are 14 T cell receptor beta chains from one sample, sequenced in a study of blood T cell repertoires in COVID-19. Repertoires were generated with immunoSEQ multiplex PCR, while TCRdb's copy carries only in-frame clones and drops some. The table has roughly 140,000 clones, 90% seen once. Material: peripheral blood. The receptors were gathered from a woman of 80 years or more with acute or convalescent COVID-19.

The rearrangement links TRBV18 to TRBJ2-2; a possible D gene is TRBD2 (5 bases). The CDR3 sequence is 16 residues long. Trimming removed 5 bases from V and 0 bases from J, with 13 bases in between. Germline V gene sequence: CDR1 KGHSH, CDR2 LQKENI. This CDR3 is CASSTGLAANTGELFF. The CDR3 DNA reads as TGTGCCAGCTCAACCGGACTTGCGGCGAACACCGGGGAGCTGTTTTTT.

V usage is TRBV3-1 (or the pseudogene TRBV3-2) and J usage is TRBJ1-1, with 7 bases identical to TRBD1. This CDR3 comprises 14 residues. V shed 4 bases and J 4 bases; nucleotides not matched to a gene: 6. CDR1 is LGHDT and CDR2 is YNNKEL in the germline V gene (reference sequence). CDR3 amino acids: CASSPLTGATEAFF. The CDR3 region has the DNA TGTGCCAGCAGCCCCCTAACAGGGGCCACTGAAGCTTTCTTT.

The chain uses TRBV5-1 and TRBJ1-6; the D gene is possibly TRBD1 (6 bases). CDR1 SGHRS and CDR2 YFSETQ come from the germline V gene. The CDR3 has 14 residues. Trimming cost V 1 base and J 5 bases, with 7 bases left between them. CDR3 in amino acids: CASSLSGDNSPLHF. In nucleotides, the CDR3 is TGCGCCAGCAGCTTGTCAGGGGATAATTCACCCCTCCACTTT.

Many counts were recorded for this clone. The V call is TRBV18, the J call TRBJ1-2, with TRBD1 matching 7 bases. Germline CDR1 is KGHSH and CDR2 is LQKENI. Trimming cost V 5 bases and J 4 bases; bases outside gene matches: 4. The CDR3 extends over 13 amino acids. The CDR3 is CASSTGQAYGYTF. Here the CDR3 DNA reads TGTGCCAGCTCAACAGGACAGGCCTATGGCTACACCTTC.

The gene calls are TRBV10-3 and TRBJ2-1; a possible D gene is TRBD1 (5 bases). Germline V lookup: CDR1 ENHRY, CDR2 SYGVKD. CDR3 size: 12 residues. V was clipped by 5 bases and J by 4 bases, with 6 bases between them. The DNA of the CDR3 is TGTGCCATCAGTCAGGGTTACAATGAGCAGTTCTTC. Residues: CAISQGYNEQFF.

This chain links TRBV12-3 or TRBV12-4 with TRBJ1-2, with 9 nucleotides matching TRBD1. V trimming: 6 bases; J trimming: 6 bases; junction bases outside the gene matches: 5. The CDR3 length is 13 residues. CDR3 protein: CASRNRQGDGYTF. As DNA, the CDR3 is TGTGCCAGCAGAAATAGACAGGGGGATGGCTACACCTTC.

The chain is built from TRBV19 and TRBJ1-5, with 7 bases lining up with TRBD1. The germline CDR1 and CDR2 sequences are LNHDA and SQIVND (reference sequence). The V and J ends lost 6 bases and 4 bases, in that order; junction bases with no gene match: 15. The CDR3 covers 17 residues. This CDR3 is CASSPVRRQGGNQPQHF. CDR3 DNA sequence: TGTGCCAGTAGCCCGGTTAGACGACAGGGTGGAAATCAGCCCCAGCATTTT.

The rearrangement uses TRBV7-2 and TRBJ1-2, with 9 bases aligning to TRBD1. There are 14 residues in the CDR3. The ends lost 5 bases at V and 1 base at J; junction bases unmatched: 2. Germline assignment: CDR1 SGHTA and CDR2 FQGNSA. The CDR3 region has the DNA TGTGCCAGCAGCGGGACAGGGTTTAACTATGGCTACACCTTC. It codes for CASSGTGFNYGYTF.

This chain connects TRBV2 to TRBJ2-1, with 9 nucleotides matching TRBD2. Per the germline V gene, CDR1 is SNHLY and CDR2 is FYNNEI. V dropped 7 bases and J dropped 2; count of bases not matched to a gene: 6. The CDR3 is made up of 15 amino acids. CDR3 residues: CASTVSGGPYNEQFF. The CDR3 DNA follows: TGTGCCAGCACCGTAAGCGGGGGGCCCTACAATGAGCAGTTCTTC.

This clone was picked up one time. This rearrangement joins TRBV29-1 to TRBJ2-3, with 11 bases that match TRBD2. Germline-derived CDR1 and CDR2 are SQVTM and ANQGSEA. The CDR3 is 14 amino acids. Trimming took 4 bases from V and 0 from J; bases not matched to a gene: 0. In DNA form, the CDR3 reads TGCAGCGTTGGACTAGCGGGGAGCACAGATACGCAGTATTTT. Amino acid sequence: CSVGLAGSTDTQYF.

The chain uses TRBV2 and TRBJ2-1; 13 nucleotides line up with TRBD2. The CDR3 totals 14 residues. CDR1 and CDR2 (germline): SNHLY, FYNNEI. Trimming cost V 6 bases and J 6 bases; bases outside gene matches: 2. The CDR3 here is CASRTSGGFNEQFF. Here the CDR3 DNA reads TGTGCCAGCAGGACTAGCGGGGGGTTCAATGAGCAGTTCTTC. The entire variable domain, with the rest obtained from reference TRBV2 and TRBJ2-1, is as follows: EPEVTQTPSHQVTQMGQEVILRCVPISNHLYFYWYRQILGQKVEFLVSFYNNEISEKSEIFDDQFSVERPDGSNFTLKIRSTKLEDSAMYFCASRTSGGFNEQFFGPGTRLTVL.

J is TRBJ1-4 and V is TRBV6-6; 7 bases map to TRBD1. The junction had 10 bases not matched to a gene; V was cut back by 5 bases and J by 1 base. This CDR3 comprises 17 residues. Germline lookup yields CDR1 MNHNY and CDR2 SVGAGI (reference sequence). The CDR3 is CASSPWTGFGTNEKLFF. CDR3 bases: TGTGCCAGCAGTCCCTGGACAGGTTTTGGAACTAATGAAAAACTGTTTTTT.

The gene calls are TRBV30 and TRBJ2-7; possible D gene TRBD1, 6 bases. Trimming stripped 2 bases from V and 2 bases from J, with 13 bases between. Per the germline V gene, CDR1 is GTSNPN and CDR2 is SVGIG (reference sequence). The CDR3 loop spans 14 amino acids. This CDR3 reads CAWSTIDRTYEQYF. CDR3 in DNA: TGTGCCTGGAGTACCATAGACAGGACCTACGAGCAGTACTTC.

DNA of the CDR3: TGTGCCAGCAGTAGAGGGGGTTGGACTGAAGCTTTCTTT. Translating gives CASSRGGWTEAFF. This chain connects TRBV28 to TRBJ1-1; D possibly corresponds to TRBD1 (6 bases). Germline assignment: CDR1 MDHEN and CDR2 SYDVKM. This CDR3 spans 13 amino acids. Trimming stripped 5 bases from V and 5 bases from J, with 12 bases between.